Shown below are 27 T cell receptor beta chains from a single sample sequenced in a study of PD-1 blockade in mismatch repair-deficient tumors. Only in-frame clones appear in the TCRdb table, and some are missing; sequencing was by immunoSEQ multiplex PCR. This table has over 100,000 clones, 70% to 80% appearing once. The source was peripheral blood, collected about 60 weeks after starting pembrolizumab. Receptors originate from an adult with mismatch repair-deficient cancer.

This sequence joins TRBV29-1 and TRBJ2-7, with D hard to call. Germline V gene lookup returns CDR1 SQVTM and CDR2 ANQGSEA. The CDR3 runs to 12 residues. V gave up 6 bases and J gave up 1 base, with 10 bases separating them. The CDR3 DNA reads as TGCAGCGTCGCAGAGGCATCCTACGAGCAGTACTTC. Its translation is CSVAEASYEQYF.

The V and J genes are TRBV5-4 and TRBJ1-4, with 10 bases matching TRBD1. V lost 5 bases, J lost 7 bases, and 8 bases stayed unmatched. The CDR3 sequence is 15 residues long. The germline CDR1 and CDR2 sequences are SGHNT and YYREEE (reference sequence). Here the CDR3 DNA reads TGTGCCAGCAGTTCCGCGGGACAGGGGATTGAAAAACTGTTTTTT. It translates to CASSSAGQGIEKLFF.

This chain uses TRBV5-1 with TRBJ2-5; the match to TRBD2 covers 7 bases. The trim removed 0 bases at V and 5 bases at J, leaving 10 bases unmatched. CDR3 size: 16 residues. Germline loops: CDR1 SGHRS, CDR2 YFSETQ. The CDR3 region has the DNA TGCGCCAGCAGCTTGGGATTAGCGGTGGGAGGGGAGACCCAGTACTTC. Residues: CASSLGLAVGGETQYF.

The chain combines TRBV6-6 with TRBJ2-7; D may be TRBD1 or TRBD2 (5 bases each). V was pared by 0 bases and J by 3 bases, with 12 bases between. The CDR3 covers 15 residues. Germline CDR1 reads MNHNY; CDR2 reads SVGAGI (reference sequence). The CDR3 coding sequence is TGTGCCAGCAGTTACTCCTATTGGGGGAACTACGAGCAGTACTTC. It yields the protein CASSYSYWGNYEQYF.

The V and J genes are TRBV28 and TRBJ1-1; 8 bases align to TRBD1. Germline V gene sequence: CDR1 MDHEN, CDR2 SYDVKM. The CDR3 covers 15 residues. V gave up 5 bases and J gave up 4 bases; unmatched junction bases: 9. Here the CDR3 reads CASSTRDRKATEAFF. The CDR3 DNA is TGTGCCAGCAGTACGCGGGACAGGAAGGCCACTGAAGCTTTCTTT.

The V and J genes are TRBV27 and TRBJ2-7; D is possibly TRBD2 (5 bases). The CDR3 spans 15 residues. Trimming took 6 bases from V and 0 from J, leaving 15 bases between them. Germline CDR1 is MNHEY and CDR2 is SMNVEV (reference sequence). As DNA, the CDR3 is TGTGCCAGCAGCCCGCGGTTTGGGAGCTCCTACGAGCAGTACTTC. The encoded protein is CASSPRFGSSYEQYF.

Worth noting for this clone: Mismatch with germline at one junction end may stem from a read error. CDR3 sequence reads: CASSQDGGNSGENF. Written as DNA, the CDR3 is TGTGCCAGCAGCCAAGATGGGGGCAATAGCGGAGAGAACTTC. The chain uses TRBV4-2 and TRBJ2-7; D possibly matches TRBD1 or TRBD2 (6 bases each). The CDR3 runs 14 residues. CDR1 and CDR2 from the germline V gene are LGHNA and YNFKEQ.

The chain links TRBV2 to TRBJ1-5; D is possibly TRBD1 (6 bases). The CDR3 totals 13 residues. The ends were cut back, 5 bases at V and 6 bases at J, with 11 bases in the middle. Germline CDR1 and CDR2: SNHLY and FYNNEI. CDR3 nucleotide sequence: TGTGCCAGCAGTACGGGGGGGCGTCAGCCCCAGCATTTT. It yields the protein CASSTGGRQPQHF.

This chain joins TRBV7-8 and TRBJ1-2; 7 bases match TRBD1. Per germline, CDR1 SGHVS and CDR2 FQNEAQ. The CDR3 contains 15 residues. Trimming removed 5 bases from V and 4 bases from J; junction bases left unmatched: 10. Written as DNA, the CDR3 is TGTGCCAGCAGCCCGACAGGGTTCGGGCGCTATGGCTACACCTTC. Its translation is CASSPTGFGRYGYTF.

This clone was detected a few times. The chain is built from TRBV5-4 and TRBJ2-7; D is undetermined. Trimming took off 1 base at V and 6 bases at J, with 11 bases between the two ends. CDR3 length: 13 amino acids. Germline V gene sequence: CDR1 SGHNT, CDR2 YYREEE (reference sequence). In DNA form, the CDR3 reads TGTGCCAGCAGCTTGCCCCTTTCGGGCGAGCAGTACTTC. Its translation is CASSLPLSGEQYF.

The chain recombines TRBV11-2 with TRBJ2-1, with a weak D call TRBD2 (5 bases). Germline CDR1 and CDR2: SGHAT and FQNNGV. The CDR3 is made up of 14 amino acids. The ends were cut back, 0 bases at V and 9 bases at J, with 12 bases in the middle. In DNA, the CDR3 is TGTGCCAGCAGCTTAGATCGCGGGCGGAGTGAGCAGTTCTTC. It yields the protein CASSLDRGRSEQFF.

CDR3 region: CASSPEAHSIDTQYF. Here the CDR3 DNA reads TGTGCCAGCAGCCCTGAGGCCCATTCGATAGATACGCAGTATTTT. This sequence joins TRBV7-2 and TRBJ2-3; no reliable D call. Trimming took off 5 bases at V and 5 bases at J, with 17 bases between the two ends. The germline CDR1 and CDR2 sequences are SGHTA and FQGNSA. This CDR3 is 15 amino acids long. The variable domain in full, completed from reference TRBV7-2 and TRBJ2-3, reads GAGVSQSPSNKVTEKGKDVELRCDPISGHTALYWYRQSLGQGLEFLIYFQGNSAPDKSGLPSDRFSAERTGGSVSTLTIQRTQQEDSAVYLCASSPEAHSIDTQYFGPGTRLTVL.

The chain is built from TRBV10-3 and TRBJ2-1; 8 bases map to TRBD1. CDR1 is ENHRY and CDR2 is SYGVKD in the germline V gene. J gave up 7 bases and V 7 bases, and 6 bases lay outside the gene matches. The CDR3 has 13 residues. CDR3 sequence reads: CAIMTGEENEQFF. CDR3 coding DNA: TGTGCCATCATGACAGGGGAGGAGAATGAGCAGTTCTTC.

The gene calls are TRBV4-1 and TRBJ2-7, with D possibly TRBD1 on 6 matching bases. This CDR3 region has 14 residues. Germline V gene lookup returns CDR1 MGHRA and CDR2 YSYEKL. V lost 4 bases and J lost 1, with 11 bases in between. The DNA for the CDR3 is TGCGCCAGCAGCCCAATTGACAGGTCCTACGAGCAGTACTTC. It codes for CASSPIDRSYEQYF.

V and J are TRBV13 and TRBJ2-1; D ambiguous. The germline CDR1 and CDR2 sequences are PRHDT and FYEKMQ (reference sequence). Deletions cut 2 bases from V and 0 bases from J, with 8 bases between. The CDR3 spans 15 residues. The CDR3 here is CASSLRVISYNEQFF. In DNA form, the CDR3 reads TGTGCCAGCAGCTTACGCGTCATCTCCTACAATGAGCAGTTCTTC. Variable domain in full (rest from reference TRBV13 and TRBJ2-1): AAGVIQSPRHLIKEKRETATLKCYPIPRHDTVYWYQQGPGQDPQFLISFYEKMQSDKGSIPDRFSAQQFSDYHSELNMSSLELGDSALYFCASSLRVISYNEQFFGPGTRLTVL.

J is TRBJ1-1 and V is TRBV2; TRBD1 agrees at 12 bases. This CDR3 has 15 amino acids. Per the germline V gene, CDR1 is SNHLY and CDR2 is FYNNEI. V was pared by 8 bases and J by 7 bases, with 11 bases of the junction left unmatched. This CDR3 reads CASGSGQGARGEAFF. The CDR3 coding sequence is TGTGCCAGCGGGTCGGGACAGGGGGCGCGTGGTGAAGCTTTCTTT.

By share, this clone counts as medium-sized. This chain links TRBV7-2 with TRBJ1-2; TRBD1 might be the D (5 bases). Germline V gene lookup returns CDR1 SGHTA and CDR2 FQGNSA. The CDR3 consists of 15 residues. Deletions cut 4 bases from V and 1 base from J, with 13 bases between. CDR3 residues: CASSWGSGSNYGYTF. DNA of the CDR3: TGTGCCAGCAGCTGGGGATCAGGGAGTAACTATGGCTACACCTTC.

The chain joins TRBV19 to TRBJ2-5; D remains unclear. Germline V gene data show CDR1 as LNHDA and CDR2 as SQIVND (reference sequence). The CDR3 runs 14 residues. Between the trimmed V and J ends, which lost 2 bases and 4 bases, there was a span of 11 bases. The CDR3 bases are TGTGCCAGTAGTATAATCCGGAGACCAGAGACCCAGTACTTC. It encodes CASSIIRRPETQYF.

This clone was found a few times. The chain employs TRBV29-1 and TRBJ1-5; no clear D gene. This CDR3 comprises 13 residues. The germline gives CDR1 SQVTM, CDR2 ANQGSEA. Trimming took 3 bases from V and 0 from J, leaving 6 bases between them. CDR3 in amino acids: CSVEMGSNQPQHF. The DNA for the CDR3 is TGCAGCGTTGAGATGGGTAGCAATCAGCCCCAGCATTTT.

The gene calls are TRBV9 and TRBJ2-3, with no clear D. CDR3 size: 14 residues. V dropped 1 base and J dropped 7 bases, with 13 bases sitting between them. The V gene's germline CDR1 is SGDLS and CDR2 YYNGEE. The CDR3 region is CASSVSPVENTQYF. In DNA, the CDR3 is TGTGCCAGCAGCGTATCCCCCGTCGAGAATACGCAGTATTTT.

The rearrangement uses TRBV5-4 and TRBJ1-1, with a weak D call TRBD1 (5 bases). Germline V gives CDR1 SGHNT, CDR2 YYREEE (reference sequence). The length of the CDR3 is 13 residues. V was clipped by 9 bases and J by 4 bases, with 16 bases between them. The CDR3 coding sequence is TGTGCCACCCGCTCAGGGTTGGGCACTGAAGCTTTCTTT. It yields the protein CATRSGLGTEAFF.

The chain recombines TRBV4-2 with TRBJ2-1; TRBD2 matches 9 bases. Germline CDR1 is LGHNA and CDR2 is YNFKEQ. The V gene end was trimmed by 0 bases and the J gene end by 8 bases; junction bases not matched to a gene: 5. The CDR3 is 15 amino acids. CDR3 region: CASSQDSGSIYEQFF. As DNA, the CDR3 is TGTGCCAGCAGCCAAGATAGCGGGAGTATCTATGAGCAGTTCTTC.

CDR3 sequence reads: CASSLGLSTANYGYTF. In DNA form, the CDR3 reads TGTGCCAGCAGCTTAGGGTTGTCTACAGCTAACTATGGCTACACCTTC. The chain recombines TRBV7-6 with TRBJ1-2; D remains ambiguous. The CDR3 length is 16 residues. Trimming removed 1 base at V and 0 bases at J, with 12 bases between. CDR1 and CDR2 from the germline V gene are SGHVS and FNYEAQ.

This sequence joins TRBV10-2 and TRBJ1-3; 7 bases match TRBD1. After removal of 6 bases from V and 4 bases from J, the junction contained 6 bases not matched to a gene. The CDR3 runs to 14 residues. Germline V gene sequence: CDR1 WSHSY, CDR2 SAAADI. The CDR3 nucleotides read TGCGCCAGCAGCGAACAGGGGATCGGAAACACCATATATTTT. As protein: CASSEQGIGNTIYF.

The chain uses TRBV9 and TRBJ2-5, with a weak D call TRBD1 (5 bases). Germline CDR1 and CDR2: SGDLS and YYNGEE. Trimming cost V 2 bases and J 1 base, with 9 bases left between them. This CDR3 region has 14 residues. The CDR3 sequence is CASSVTGRQETQYF. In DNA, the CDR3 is TGTGCCAGCAGCGTTACAGGCCGCCAAGAGACCCAGTACTTC.

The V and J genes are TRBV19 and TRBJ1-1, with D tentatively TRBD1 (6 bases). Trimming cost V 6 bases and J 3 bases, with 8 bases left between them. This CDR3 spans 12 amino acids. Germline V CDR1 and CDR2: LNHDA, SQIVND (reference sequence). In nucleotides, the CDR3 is TGTGCCAGTAGGGACAGATACACTGAAGCTTTCTTT. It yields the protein CASRDRYTEAFF.

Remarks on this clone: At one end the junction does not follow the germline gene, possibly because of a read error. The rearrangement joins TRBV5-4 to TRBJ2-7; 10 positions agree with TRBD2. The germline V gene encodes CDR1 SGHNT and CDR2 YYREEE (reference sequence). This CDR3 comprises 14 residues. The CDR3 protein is CASSLSSGRYEQYF. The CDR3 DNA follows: TGCGCCAGCAGCCTGAGTAGCGGGAGGTACGAGCAGTACTTC. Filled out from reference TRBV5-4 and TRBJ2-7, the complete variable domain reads ETGVTQSPTHLIKTRGQQVTLRCSSQSGHNTVSWYQQALGQGPQFIFQYYREEENGRGNFPPRFSGLQFPNYSSELNVNALELDDSALYLCASSLSSGRYEQYFGPGTRLTVT.